This record covers a single T cell receptor beta chain. A multiplex PCR was run with 60 Vbeta primers and 13 Jbeta primers. TCRdb's table, derived via immunoSEQ multiplex PCR, lists solely in-frame clones and lacks some. The sample yields approximately 110,000 clones, about 81% seen once. The V end was cut by 0 bases, the J end by 7 bases, with 12 bases between. Germline V gene data show CDR1 as GTSNPN and CDR2 as SVGIG (reference sequence). The CDR3 sequence is 13 residues long. This sample was taken from a study of cytomegalovirus exposure and HLA in healthy donors. The origin of this receptor is a young woman in good health and CMV-seronegative. This sequence joins TRBV30 and TRBJ1-2; unclear D gene. The sample consisted of PBMCs. CDR3 in DNA: TGTGCCTGGAGTGTACGGCTGAGGGCTGGCTACACCTTC. This sequence encodes CAWSVRLRAGYTF.